The following is a TCR beta chain sequence with its context. Its antigen is currently unknown. TCRdb's table, derived via immunoSEQ multiplex PCR, lists solely in-frame clones and lacks some. The top ten clones hold more than 5.5% of a sample with 65,000 to 95,000 clones, more than 85% of them seen once. This record comes from a study of OX40 agonist ivuxolimab in advanced cancers. Germline-derived CDR1 and CDR2 are SGHTA and FQGTGA. Trimming removed 3 bases at V and 2 bases at J, with 14 bases between. CDR3 length: 15 residues. General study findings and limits: Among the lowest levels of clonal expansion were found in partial responders at 0.1-3.0 mg/kg.

The TCR was taken from an adult with an advanced solid tumor such as melanoma, head and neck, liver or kidney cancer. The chain carries TRBV7-3 and TRBJ2-7, with D uncertain. This sample comprised CD4+ or CD8+ T cells sorted from blood, obtained in a trial of the OX40 agonist ivuxolimab. The CDR3 DNA sequence: TGTGCCAGCAGCTTCAGACCGAGCCCTCCCTACGAGCAGTACTTC. Protein sequence: CASSFRPSPPYEQYF.